These 6 T cell receptor beta chains were all obtained from the same sample, sequenced in a study of CD8 T cells in Susac syndrome. cDNA came from roughly 0.47 to 1 ug RNA primed by random hexamers. TCRdb re-analysed the immunoSEQ multiplex PCR reads in MiXCR, keeping a single row per CDR3 protein. The sample carries 150,000 to 200,000 distinct CDR3 sequences, approximately 94% recorded once. Source material: CD4+ T cells from PBMCs. All receptors derive from a human donor with multiple sclerosis.

The chain links TRBV3-1 to TRBJ2-1; TRBD1 aligns across 7 bases. Losses at the gene ends were 4 bases for V and 10 bases for J; bases not matched to a gene: 4. In germline, CDR1 is LGHDT, CDR2 YNNKEL (reference sequence). This CDR3 has 12 amino acids. The CDR3 DNA is TGTGCCAGCAGCCCCGGGACAGCGGAGCAGTTCTTC. Translated: CASSPGTAEQFF.

This clonotype came up once. The chain joins TRBV5-1 to TRBJ2-5, with TRBD1 matching over 7 bases. There are 15 residues in the CDR3. In germline, CDR1 is SGHRS, CDR2 YFSETQ. J lost 3 bases, V lost 4 bases, and 9 bases had no gene match. The CDR3, as DNA: TGCGCCAGCAGCGAATGGGGACAGCTGAAAGAGACCCAGTACTTC. This translates into CASSEWGQLKETQYF.

A single count supports this clonotype. This CDR3 is CASSQGDTPYEQYF. The CDR3 DNA is TGCGCCAGCAGCCAGGGTGACACCCCCTACGAGCAGTACTTC. The chain employs TRBV4-3 and TRBJ2-7, with D unresolved. The V end lost 3 bases, the J end lost 2 bases, and 11 bases lay between the germline ends. In germline, CDR1 is LGHNA, CDR2 YSLEER. This CDR3 is 14 amino acids long.

CDR3 sequence: CASSLGRGVQETQYF. The CDR3 DNA is TGTGCCAGCAGCTTAGGCAGGGGGGTCCAAGAGACCCAGTACTTC. This chain joins TRBV7-7 and TRBJ2-5; D might be TRBD1 (7 bases). Germline assignment: CDR1 SSHAT and CDR2 FNYEAQ (reference sequence). This CDR3 has 15 residues. V was trimmed by 1 base and J by 1 base, leaving 10 bases between them. The whole variable domain, remainder taken from reference TRBV7-7 and TRBJ2-5, is GAGVSQSPRYKVTKRGQDVTLRCDPISSHATLYWYQQALGQGPEFLTYFNYEAQPDKSGLPSDRFSAERPEGSISTLTIQRTEQRDSAMYRCASSLGRGVQETQYFGPGTRLLVL.

The rearrangement joins TRBV6-5 to TRBJ1-2, with unresolved D. This CDR3 spans 13 amino acids. Germline V CDR1 and CDR2: MNHEY, SVGAGI. V gave up 7 bases and J gave up 3 bases, with 12 bases separating them. CDR3 in amino acids: CASTLHGDYGYTF. In DNA, the CDR3 is TGTGCCAGCACCTTACACGGAGACTATGGCTACACCTTC.

The CDR3 DNA reads TGCAGTGGCCAAGACAGGGGGAAAAGAGAGACCCAGTACTTC. Translated, it gives CSGQDRGKRETQYF. This sequence joins TRBV20-1 and TRBJ2-5, with 9 bases aligning to TRBD1. CDR3 length equals 14 residues. The germline gives CDR1 DFQATT, CDR2 SNEGSKA (reference sequence). The V gene end was trimmed by 7 bases and the J gene end by 4 bases; junction bases not matched to a gene: 10.